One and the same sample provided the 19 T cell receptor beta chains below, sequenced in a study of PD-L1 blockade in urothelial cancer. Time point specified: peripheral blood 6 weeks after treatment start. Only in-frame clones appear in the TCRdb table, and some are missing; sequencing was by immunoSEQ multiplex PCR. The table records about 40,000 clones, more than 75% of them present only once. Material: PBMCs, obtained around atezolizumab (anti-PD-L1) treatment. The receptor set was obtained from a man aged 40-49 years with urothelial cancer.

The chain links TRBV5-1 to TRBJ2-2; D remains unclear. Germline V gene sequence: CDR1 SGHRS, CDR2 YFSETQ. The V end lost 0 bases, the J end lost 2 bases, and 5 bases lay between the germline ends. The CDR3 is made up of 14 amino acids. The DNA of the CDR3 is TGCGCCAGCAGCTTGGCGGTCAACACCGGGGAGCTGTTTTTT. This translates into CASSLAVNTGELFF.

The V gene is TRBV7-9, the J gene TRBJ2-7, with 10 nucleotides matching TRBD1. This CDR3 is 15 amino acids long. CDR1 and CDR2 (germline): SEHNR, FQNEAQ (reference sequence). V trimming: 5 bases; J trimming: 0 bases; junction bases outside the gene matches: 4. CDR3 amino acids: CASSPGTGDSYEQYF. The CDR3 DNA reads TGTGCCAGCAGCCCCGGGACAGGGGACTCCTACGAGCAGTACTTC.

For the CDR3, the DNA is TGTGCCAGCAGTGAACCCGGGACAGAGGGGGGCAAGCAGTACTTC. Translating gives CASSEPGTEGGKQYF. J is TRBJ2-7 and V is TRBV25-1; D is perhaps TRBD1 (7 bases). This CDR3 has 15 amino acids. The ends were cut back, 2 bases at V and 8 bases at J, with 19 bases in the middle. From germline, CDR1 is MGHDK and CDR2 SYGVNS.

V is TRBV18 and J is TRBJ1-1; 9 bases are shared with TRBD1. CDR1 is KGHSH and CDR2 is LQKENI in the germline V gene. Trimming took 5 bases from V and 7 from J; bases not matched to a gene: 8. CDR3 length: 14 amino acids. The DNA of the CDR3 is TGTGCCAGCTCAGGCTTGGGACAGGGACTTGAAGCTTTCTTT. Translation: CASSGLGQGLEAFF.

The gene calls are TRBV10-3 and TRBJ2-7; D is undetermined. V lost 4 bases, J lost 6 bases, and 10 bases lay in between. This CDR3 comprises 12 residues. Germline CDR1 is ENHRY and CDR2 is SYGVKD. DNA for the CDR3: TGTGCCATCAGTGCGCAGATTTCCGAGCAGTACTTC. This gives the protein CAISAQISEQYF.

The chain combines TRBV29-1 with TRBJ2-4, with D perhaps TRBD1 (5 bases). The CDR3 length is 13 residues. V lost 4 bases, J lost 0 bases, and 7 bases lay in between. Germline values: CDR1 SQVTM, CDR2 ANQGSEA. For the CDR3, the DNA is TGCAGCGTTGGCCAGGGAGCCAAAAACATTCAGTACTTC. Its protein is CSVGQGAKNIQYF.

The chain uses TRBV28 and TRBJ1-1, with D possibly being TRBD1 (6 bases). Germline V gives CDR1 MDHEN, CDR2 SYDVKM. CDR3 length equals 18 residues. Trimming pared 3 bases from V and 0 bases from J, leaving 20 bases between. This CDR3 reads CASSLRIKGGRMNTEAFF. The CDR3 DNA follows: TGTGCCAGCAGTTTGAGGATCAAGGGGGGGAGGATGAACACTGAAGCTTTCTTT.

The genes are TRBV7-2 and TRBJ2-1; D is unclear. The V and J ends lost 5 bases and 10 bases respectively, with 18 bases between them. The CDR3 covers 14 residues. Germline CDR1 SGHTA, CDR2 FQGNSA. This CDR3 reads CASSESAAPEEQFF. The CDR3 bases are TGTGCCAGCAGCGAGTCCGCGGCCCCAGAAGAGCAGTTCTTC.

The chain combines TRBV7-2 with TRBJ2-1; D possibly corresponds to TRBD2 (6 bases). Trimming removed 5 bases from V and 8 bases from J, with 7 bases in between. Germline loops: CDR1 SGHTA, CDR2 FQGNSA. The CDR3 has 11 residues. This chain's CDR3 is CASSPGDEQFF. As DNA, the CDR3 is TGTGCCAGCAGCCCGGGGGATGAGCAGTTCTTC.

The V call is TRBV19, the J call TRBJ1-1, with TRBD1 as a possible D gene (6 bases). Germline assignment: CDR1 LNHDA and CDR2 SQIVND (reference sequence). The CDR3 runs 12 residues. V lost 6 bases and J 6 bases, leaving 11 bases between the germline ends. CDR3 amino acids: CASRDTGPEAFF. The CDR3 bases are TGTGCCAGTAGGGATACAGGGCCTGAAGCTTTCTTT.

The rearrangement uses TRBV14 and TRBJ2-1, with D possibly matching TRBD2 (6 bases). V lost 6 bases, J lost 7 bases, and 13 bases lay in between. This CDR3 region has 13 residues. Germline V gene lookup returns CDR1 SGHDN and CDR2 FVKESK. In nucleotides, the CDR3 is TGTGCCAGCAGTCAGTGGGCGGGGAATGAGCAGTTCTTC. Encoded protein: CASSQWAGNEQFF.

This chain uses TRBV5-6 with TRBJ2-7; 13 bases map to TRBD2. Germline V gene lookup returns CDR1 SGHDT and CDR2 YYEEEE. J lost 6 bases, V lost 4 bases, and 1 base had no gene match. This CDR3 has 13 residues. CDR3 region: CASSRTSGSEQYF. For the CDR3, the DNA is TGTGCCAGCAGCAGGACTAGCGGGAGCGAGCAGTACTTC.

In DNA, the CDR3 is TGTGCCAGCAGCTTAGACGGGACCGGGGAGCTGTTTTTT. Translated, it gives CASSLDGTGELFF. J is TRBJ2-2 and V is TRBV7-2; D call uncertain. Deletions cut 1 base from V and 5 bases from J, with 5 bases between. This CDR3 comprises 13 residues. In germline, CDR1 is SGHTA, CDR2 FQGNSA.

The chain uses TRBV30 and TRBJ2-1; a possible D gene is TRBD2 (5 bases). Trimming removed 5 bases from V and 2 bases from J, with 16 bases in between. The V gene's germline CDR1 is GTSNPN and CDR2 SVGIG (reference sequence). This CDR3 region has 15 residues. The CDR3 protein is CAWAGGPPPYNEQFF. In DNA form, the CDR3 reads TGTGCCTGGGCGGGCGGGCCGCCGCCCTACAATGAGCAGTTCTTC.

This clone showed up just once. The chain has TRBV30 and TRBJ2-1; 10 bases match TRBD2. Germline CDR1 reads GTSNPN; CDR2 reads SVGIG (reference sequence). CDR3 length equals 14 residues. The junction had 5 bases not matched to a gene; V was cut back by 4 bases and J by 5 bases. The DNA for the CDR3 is TGTGCCTGGAAAAGCGGGAGGGCCAACAATGAGCAGTTCTTC. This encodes CAWKSGRANNEQFF.

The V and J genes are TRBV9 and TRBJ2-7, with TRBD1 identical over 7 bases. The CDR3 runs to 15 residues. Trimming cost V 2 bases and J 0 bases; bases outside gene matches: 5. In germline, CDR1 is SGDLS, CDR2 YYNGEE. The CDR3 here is CASSVTGVSSYEQYF. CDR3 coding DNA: TGTGCCAGCAGCGTTACAGGGGTTAGCTCCTACGAGCAGTACTTC.

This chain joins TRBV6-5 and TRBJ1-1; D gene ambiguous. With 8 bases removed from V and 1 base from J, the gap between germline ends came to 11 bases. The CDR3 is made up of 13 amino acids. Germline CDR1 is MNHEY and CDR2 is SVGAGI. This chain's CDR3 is CASRQPKNTEAFF. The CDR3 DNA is TGTGCCAGCCGACAACCGAAGAACACTGAAGCTTTCTTT.

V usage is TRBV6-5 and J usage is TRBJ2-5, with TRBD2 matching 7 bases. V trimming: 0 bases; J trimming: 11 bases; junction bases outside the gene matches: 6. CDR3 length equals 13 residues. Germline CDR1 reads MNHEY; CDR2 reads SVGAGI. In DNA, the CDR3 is TGTGCCAGCAGTTACTCGCCGAGCGGGATTCAGTACTTC. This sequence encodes CASSYSPSGIQYF.

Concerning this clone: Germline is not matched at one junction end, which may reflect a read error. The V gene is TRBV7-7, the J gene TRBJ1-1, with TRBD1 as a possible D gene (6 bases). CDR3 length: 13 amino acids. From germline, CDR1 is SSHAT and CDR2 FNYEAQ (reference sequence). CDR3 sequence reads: CASSLGGDTEAFF. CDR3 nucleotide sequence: TGTGCTAGCAGCTTAGGGGGGGACACTGAAGCTTTCTTT.